The 22 T cell receptor beta chains below all came from one sample that was sequenced in a study of cytomegalovirus exposure and HLA in healthy donors. Vbeta (60) and Jbeta (13) primers were used in the PCR. The method was immunoSEQ multiplex PCR; TCRdb's version includes in-frame clones alone and lacks a portion of them. The sample includes around 160,000 clones, roughly 80% of them seen just once. Material: PBMCs. These receptors came from a human donor in good health.

The chain employs TRBV7-2 and TRBJ2-5; 9 positions match TRBD1. Per germline, CDR1 SGHTA and CDR2 FQGNSA. The CDR3 is 13 residues long. Trimming removed 4 bases from V and 4 bases from J; junction bases left unmatched: 1. CDR3 sequence reads: CASSWDRAETQYF. For the CDR3, the DNA is TGTGCCAGCAGCTGGGACAGGGCAGAGACCCAGTACTTC.

In its sample, this clone was seen a few times. The V gene is TRBV5-4, the J gene TRBJ2-1; 11 bases map to TRBD2. V lost 1 base to trimming and J lost 6 bases; unmatched junction nucleotides: 3. Germline V gene sequence: CDR1 SGHNT, CDR2 YYREEE (reference sequence). CDR3 length equals 15 residues. Here the CDR3 reads CASSLTGTSGNEQFF. In DNA, the CDR3 is TGTGCCAGCAGCTTGACCGGGACTAGCGGCAATGAGCAGTTCTTC.

The rearrangement links TRBV6-5 to TRBJ1-1, with D perhaps TRBD1 (6 bases). The CDR3 contains 13 residues. Germline V lookup: CDR1 MNHEY, CDR2 SVGAGI. V was pared by 2 bases and J by 4 bases, with 8 bases between. The CDR3 coding sequence is TGTGCCAGCAGTTACGGACAGTTCACTGAAGCTTTCTTT. Amino acids: CASSYGQFTEAFF.

The rearrangement uses TRBV19 and TRBJ2-6; tentatively, D is TRBD1 (6 bases). CDR1 and CDR2 (germline): LNHDA, SQIVND (reference sequence). The CDR3 loop spans 21 amino acids. V shed 3 bases and J shed 1 base, with 25 bases lying between them. The CDR3 is CASSILVGRQDPRSGANVLTF. As DNA, the CDR3 is TGTGCCAGTAGTATTTTAGTAGGACGACAGGACCCAAGATCTGGGGCCAACGTCCTGACTTTC.

The gene calls are TRBV19 and TRBJ1-6; possible D gene TRBD1, 5 bases. The CDR3 loop spans 16 amino acids. Trimming stripped 4 bases from V and 9 bases from J, with 19 bases between. Germline V CDR1 and CDR2: LNHDA, SQIVND (reference sequence). This CDR3 reads CASSSIGASRGSPLHF. In nucleotides, the CDR3 is TGTGCCAGTAGTAGCATAGGGGCTTCTCGCGGTTCACCCCTCCACTTT.

J is TRBJ2-1 and V is TRBV11-3; D is unresolved. CDR1 and CDR2 (germline): SGHNT, YENEEA. The CDR3 has 15 amino acids. Trimming stripped 2 bases from V and 0 bases from J, with 8 bases between. The CDR3 DNA is TGTGCCAGCAGCTTAAGCTTCGCCTCCTACAATGAGCAGTTCTTC. Protein sequence: CASSLSFASYNEQFF.

This CDR3 is CASSLEGIATNEKLFF. CDR3 nucleotide sequence: TGCGCCAGCAGCTTGGAGGGGATCGCAACTAATGAAAAACTGTTTTTT. The chain has TRBV5-1 and TRBJ1-4; TRBD1 might be the D (5 bases). Germline V gene data show CDR1 as SGHRS and CDR2 as YFSETQ. V lost 0 bases and J 0 bases, leaving 9 bases between the germline ends. The CDR3 loop spans 16 amino acids. The full variable domain, its missing parts supplied by reference TRBV5-1 and TRBJ1-4, is KAGVTQTPRYLIKTRGQQVTLSCSPISGHRSVSWYQQTPGQGLQFLFEYFSETQRNKGNFPGRFSGRQFSNSRSEMNVSTLELGDSALYLCASSLEGIATNEKLFFGSGTQLSVL.

The J gene is TRBJ2-5, the V gene TRBV18; tentative D call: TRBD1 (5 bases). The J call may be in error: the DNA end matches TRBJ2-7 better. The CDR3 loop spans 14 amino acids. Germline CDR1 and CDR2: KGHSH and LQKENI. This CDR3 reads CASSLQTDLYEQYF. The CDR3 coding sequence is TGTGCCAGCTCACTTCAGACAGATCTCTACGAGCAGTACTTC.

The V call is TRBV27, the J call TRBJ1-6; 8 positions agree with TRBD1. This CDR3 is 16 amino acids long. J was trimmed by 10 bases and V by 5 bases; bases with no gene match: 13. The germline CDR1 and CDR2 sequences are MNHEY and SMNVEV (reference sequence). The CDR3 DNA reads TGTGCCAGCAGTGAAGACAGGGGCCTTATTTGGTCACCCCTCCACTTT. This encodes CASSEDRGLIWSPLHF.

This chain connects TRBV4-3 to TRBJ2-3; TRBD2 is a possible D gene (5 bases). Germline CDR1 LGHNA, CDR2 YSLEER. With 2 bases removed from V and 4 bases from J, the gap between germline ends came to 7 bases. The CDR3 has 13 residues. In nucleotides, the CDR3 is TGCGCCAGCAGCCAATCGAGGGCAGATACGCAGTATTTT. Translation gives CASSQSRADTQYF.

The chain recombines TRBV29-1 with TRBJ2-2; 8 nucleotides align to TRBD1. The CDR3 loop spans 14 amino acids. Unmatched junction bases numbered 7, after V lost 5 bases and J lost 5 bases. Germline lookup yields CDR1 SQVTM and CDR2 ANQGSEA. CDR3: CSVTRRGRTGELFF. Written as DNA, the CDR3 is TGCAGCGTTACCCGCAGGGGGCGAACCGGGGAGCTGTTTTTT.

This chain uses TRBV7-6 with TRBJ2-7, with D perhaps TRBD1 (6 bases). This CDR3 has 18 residues. The germline V gene encodes CDR1 SGHVS and CDR2 FNYEAQ. V lost 0 bases and J lost 6, with 24 bases in between. CDR3 DNA sequence: TGTGCCAGCAGCTTAGCGGGTGGGGGCGGTGTGTGGTCCACCGAGCAGTACTTC. Amino acid sequence: CASSLAGGGGVWSTEQYF.

V gene TRBV4-1 combines with J gene TRBJ2-7, with 8 bases aligning to TRBD1. Germline values: CDR1 MGHRA, CDR2 YSYEKL. The junction had 5 bases not matched to a gene; V was cut back by 4 bases and J by 6 bases. CDR3 length: 13 residues. This CDR3 reads CASSRTGRIEQYF. The CDR3 DNA is TGCGCCAGCAGCCGGACAGGGAGGATCGAGCAGTACTTC.

The rearrangement links TRBV6-1 to TRBJ1-6; no clear D. The CDR3 consists of 18 residues. Deletions cut 1 base from V and 0 bases from J, with 13 bases between. The germline V gene encodes CDR1 MNHNS and CDR2 SASEGT. For the CDR3, the DNA is TGTGCCAGCAGTGAAGGGGAGGGTACGAGCTCCTATAATTCACCCCTCCACTTT. This translates into CASSEGEGTSSYNSPLHF.

V and J are TRBV27 and TRBJ2-3; 8 bases agree with TRBD1. CDR3 length: 16 residues. The germline V gene has CDR1 MNHEY and CDR2 SMNVEV (reference sequence). V lost 3 bases, J lost 0 bases, and 5 bases stayed unmatched. The CDR3 DNA follows: TGTGCCAGCAGTTTTGTGGGACAGGTTAGCACAGATACGCAGTATTTT. Protein product: CASSFVGQVSTDTQYF.

This clone was counted only a few times. The chain uses TRBV7-9 and TRBJ1-1; D is uncertain. This CDR3 has 14 amino acids. Germline-derived CDR1 and CDR2 are SEHNR and FQNEAQ (reference sequence). V gave up 1 base and J gave up 4 bases, with 10 bases separating them. CDR3 region: CASSLVGRATEAFF. Here the CDR3 DNA reads TGTGCCAGCAGCTTAGTTGGGCGAGCCACTGAAGCTTTCTTT.

This clone showed up just once. V is TRBV7-8 and J is TRBJ1-6; 7 bases match TRBD1. V lost 1 base, J lost 9 bases, and 6 bases stayed unmatched. CDR1 and CDR2 from the germline V gene are SGHVS and FQNEAQ. The CDR3 runs to 15 residues. CDR3 protein: CASSLVTGVRSPLHF. The CDR3 DNA sequence: TGTGCCAGCAGCTTAGTAACAGGGGTGCGTTCACCCCTCCACTTT.

V is TRBV6-5 and J is TRBJ1-2; no reliable D call. Trimming pared 6 bases from V and 0 bases from J, leaving 14 bases between. The germline gives CDR1 MNHEY, CDR2 SVGAGI. The CDR3 has 15 amino acids. In DNA, the CDR3 is TGTGCCAGCAGCTTCGGGGTGAAATCTAACTATGGCTACACCTTC. Amino acid sequence: CASSFGVKSNYGYTF.

The CDR3 sequence is CASSFSGQGTEAFF. In DNA form, the CDR3 reads TGTGCCAGCAGCTTCTCCGGACAGGGGACTGAAGCTTTCTTT. The gene calls are TRBV5-5 and TRBJ1-1; 9 nucleotides agree with TRBD1. The CDR3 runs 14 residues. From germline, CDR1 is SGHKS and CDR2 YYEKEE (reference sequence). Trimming took 2 bases from V and 5 from J; bases not matched to a gene: 4. Full variable domain (remainder filled in from reference TRBV5-5 and TRBJ1-1): DAGVTQSPTHLIKTRGQQVTLRCSPISGHKSVSWYQQVLGQGPQFIFQYYEKEERGRGNFPDRFSARQFPNYSSELNVNALLLGDSALYLCASSFSGQGTEAFFGQGTRLTVV.

V usage is TRBV7-9 and J usage is TRBJ2-3; D remains unclear. Germline V CDR1 and CDR2: SEHNR, FQNEAQ (reference sequence). V was trimmed by 1 base and J by 2 bases, leaving 7 bases between them. The CDR3 extends over 14 amino acids. The chain's CDR3 is CASSLGQITDTQYF. The CDR3 bases are TGTGCCAGCAGCTTAGGGCAGATCACAGATACGCAGTATTTT.

The rearrangement links TRBV4-1 to TRBJ1-2; D not certain. The germline V and J ends were trimmed by 1 base and 4 bases, with 13 bases remaining between them. The CDR3 has 15 residues. The V gene's germline CDR1 is MGHRA and CDR2 YSYEKL. The CDR3 is CASSQGSVLSYGYTF. The CDR3 DNA is TGCGCCAGCAGCCAAGGGTCGGTCCTATCCTATGGCTACACCTTC.

CDR3: CASSLVATSTDTQYF. The CDR3 DNA follows: TGTGCCAGCAGCTTAGTGGCGACTAGCACAGATACGCAGTATTTT. The chain employs TRBV13 and TRBJ2-3; no clear D. Germline CDR1 is PRHDT and CDR2 is FYEKMQ (reference sequence). Trimming took off 1 base at V and 0 bases at J, with 8 bases between the two ends. This CDR3 is built from 15 residues.